These 30 T cell receptor beta chains came from one sample sequenced in a study of blood T cell repertoires in COVID-19. Sequencing used immunoSEQ multiplex PCR; TCRdb keeps in-frame clones, though not all of them. The sample records roughly 260,000 clones, 88% being singletons. Sequencing was carried out using peripheral blood. Receptor source: a man in his sixties who had recovered from COVID-19.

This chain links TRBV27 with TRBJ1-2; 10 bases align to TRBD1. CDR3 length: 14 amino acids. Germline V CDR1 and CDR2: MNHEY, SMNVEV (reference sequence). Trimming at V came to 3 bases and at J to 7 bases, leaving 5 bases not matched to a gene. This CDR3 is CASSFGGTGVGYTF. For the CDR3, the DNA is TGTGCCAGCAGTTTTGGGGGGACAGGGGTTGGCTACACCTTC.

J is TRBJ1-5 and V is TRBV7-8; TRBD1 matches at 10 bases. The trim removed 1 base at V and 2 bases at J, leaving 2 bases unmatched. The germline V gene has CDR1 SGHVS and CDR2 FQNEAQ. CDR3 size: 16 residues. The DNA for the CDR3 is TGTGCCAGCAGCTTAGGACAGGGGGCCGGCAATCAGCCCCAGCATTTT. Its translation is CASSLGQGAGNQPQHF.

V gene TRBV9 combines with J gene TRBJ1-1; weak D call: TRBD1 (6 bases). The germline CDR1 and CDR2 sequences are SGDLS and YYNGEE. The CDR3 extends over 13 amino acids. V was clipped by 4 bases and J by 2 bases, with 9 bases between them. Here the CDR3 reads CASSRQENTEAFF. The DNA for the CDR3 is TGTGCCAGCAGCCGACAGGAAAACACTGAAGCTTTCTTT.

This clone has more than one count but fewer than ten. The CDR3 spells CASSSRGSSNEKLFF. CDR3 in DNA: TGTGCCAGCAGCTCTCGGGGTAGTAGTAATGAAAAACTGTTTTTT. The V and J genes are TRBV7-9 and TRBJ1-4; D is unclear. The V gene's germline CDR1 is SEHNR and CDR2 FQNEAQ (reference sequence). The CDR3 is 15 residues long. The ends were cut back, 4 bases at V and 4 bases at J, with 13 bases in the middle. Full variable domain (rest looked up from reference TRBV7-9 and TRBJ1-4): DTGVSQNPRHKITKRGQNVTFRCDPISEHNRLYWYRQTLGQGPEFLTYFQNEAQLEKSRLLSDRFSAERPKGSFSTLEIQRTEQGDSAMYLCASSSRGSSNEKLFFGSGTQLSVL.

The V call is TRBV7-3, the J call TRBJ2-5; 13 bases are shared with TRBD2. V shed 4 bases and J 5 bases; nucleotides not matched to a gene: 4. This CDR3 contains 15 residues. Germline V gene sequence: CDR1 SGHTA, CDR2 FQGTGA. This CDR3 is CASSWGLAGTETQYF. Written as DNA, the CDR3 is TGTGCCAGCAGCTGGGGACTAGCGGGGACGGAGACCCAGTACTTC.

V and J are TRBV7-6 and TRBJ1-2; D unresolved. Looked up from germline, CDR1 is SGHVS and CDR2 is FNYEAQ. Trimming removed 5 bases at V and 10 bases at J, with 5 bases between. The CDR3 is made up of 9 amino acids. The CDR3 loop is CASSPSYTF. The CDR3 DNA reads as TGTGCCAGCAGCCCTTCCTACACCTTC.

J is TRBJ2-1 and V is TRBV19; TRBD1 agrees at 8 bases. Germline lookup yields CDR1 LNHDA and CDR2 SQIVND (reference sequence). V shed 9 bases and J 2 bases; nucleotides not matched to a gene: 6. CDR3 length equals 14 residues. Here the CDR3 reads CARPRQGTYNEQFF. The CDR3 coding sequence is TGTGCCAGGCCGAGACAGGGGACCTACAATGAGCAGTTCTTC.

V and J are TRBV19 and TRBJ2-2; 8 bases fit TRBD1. This CDR3 has 16 residues. CDR1 is LNHDA, CDR2 SQIVND, per germline (reference sequence). V dropped 5 bases and J dropped 1; count of bases not matched to a gene: 6. The CDR3 DNA is TGTGCCAGTAGTCCGAGAGGACAGGGGAACACCGGGGAGCTGTTTTTT. Amino acids: CASSPRGQGNTGELFF.

The J gene is TRBJ2-1, the V gene TRBV7-2; 7 nucleotides match TRBD2. Trimming removed 3 bases from V and 0 bases from J; junction bases left unmatched: 8. Germline V gene lookup returns CDR1 SGHTA and CDR2 FQGNSA. This CDR3 contains 17 residues. The CDR3 protein is CASSLAGAGSSYNEQFF. As DNA, the CDR3 is TGTGCCAGCAGCTTGGCTGGAGCGGGGAGCTCCTACAATGAGCAGTTCTTC.

The chain recombines TRBV13 with TRBJ1-4, with 8 bases lining up with TRBD1. V dropped 5 bases and J dropped 8; count of bases not matched to a gene: 4. This CDR3 region has 13 residues. CDR1 and CDR2 (germline): PRHDT, FYEKMQ (reference sequence). The CDR3 DNA reads as TGTGCCAGCAGCCCCCGGGACAGGGAAAAACTGTTTTTT. As protein: CASSPRDREKLFF.

The rearrangement joins TRBV6-4 to TRBJ1-5, with D unresolved. The ends were cut back, 3 bases at V and 6 bases at J, with 9 bases in the middle. The CDR3 runs to 13 residues. Germline CDR1 reads MRHNA; CDR2 reads SNTAGT. DNA for the CDR3: TGTGCCAGCAGTGAAATAACCGGTCAGCCCCAGCATTTT. Translation: CASSEITGQPQHF.

The chain carries TRBV7-9 and TRBJ1-2; 7 positions agree with TRBD1. Germline CDR1 SEHNR, CDR2 FQNEAQ (reference sequence). The trim removed 5 bases at V and 6 bases at J, leaving 12 bases unmatched. The CDR3 sequence is 15 residues long. The DNA of the CDR3 is TGTGCCAGCAGCCCCTGGGACAGCCTACGAAATGGCTACACCTTC. Translating it yields CASSPWDSLRNGYTF.

The genes are TRBV5-4 and TRBJ2-3; a possible D gene is TRBD2 (6 bases). This CDR3 has 16 residues. Germline lookup yields CDR1 SGHNT and CDR2 YYREEE (reference sequence). The V end was cut by 4 bases, the J end by 0 bases, with 15 bases between. CDR3 in amino acids: CASSIGRGTSTDTQYF. DNA for the CDR3: TGTGCCAGCAGCATCGGTCGCGGGACTAGCACAGATACGCAGTATTTT.

The CDR3: CASSQLDRGAEQYF. The CDR3 DNA is TGTGCCAGCAGCCAATTGGACAGGGGGGCCGAGCAGTACTTC. The chain has TRBV3-1 (or the pseudogene TRBV3-2) and TRBJ2-7, with 10 positions matching TRBD1. With 2 bases clipped from V and 6 bases from J, the junction kept 4 bases outside the gene matches. Germline CDR1 is LGHDT and CDR2 is YNNKEL (reference sequence). CDR3 length: 14 residues.

This rearrangement joins TRBV10-3 to TRBJ1-1, with 7 nucleotides matching TRBD1. V shed 6 bases, J shed 6 bases, and the junction held 4 bases outside the gene matches. This CDR3 comprises 12 residues. Germline CDR1 ENHRY, CDR2 SYGVKD. CDR3: CAIRGDSSEAFF. The CDR3 DNA sequence: TGTGCCATCAGGGGGGACAGCTCTGAAGCTTTCTTT.

The chain carries TRBV5-6 and TRBJ1-2; unclear D gene. This CDR3 comprises 14 residues. Trimming cost V 5 bases and J 0 bases, with 11 bases left between them. CDR1 and CDR2 (germline): SGHDT, YYEEEE. CDR3 DNA sequence: TGTGCCAGCAGACTAGATAGGACTAACTATGGCTACACCTTC. Protein sequence: CASRLDRTNYGYTF.

The chain uses TRBV9 and TRBJ2-7, with TRBD1 as a possible D gene (6 bases). The V end was cut by 0 bases, the J end by 1 base, with 8 bases between. The CDR3 extends over 14 amino acids. In germline, CDR1 is SGDLS, CDR2 YYNGEE. The CDR3 bases are TGTGCCAGCAGCGTAGGGGACACATCCTACGAGCAGTACTTC. It is translated as CASSVGDTSYEQYF. Complete variable domain (other parts from reference TRBV9 and TRBJ2-7): DSGVTQTPKHLITATGQRVTLRCSPRSGDLSVYWYQQSLDQGLQFLIQYYNGEERAKGNILERFSAQQFPDLHSELNLSSLELGDSALYFCASSVGDTSYEQYFGPGTRLTVT.

The chain recombines TRBV7-2 with TRBJ2-1; 9 bases line up with TRBD2. There are 16 residues in the CDR3. Germline trimming cut 2 bases from V and 4 bases from J; bases unmatched to any gene: 6. CDR1 and CDR2 (germline): SGHTA, FQGNSA. The CDR3 DNA reads TGTGCCAGCAGCTTAACTCCGGGACTAGCATACAATGAGCAGTTCTTC. Amino acid sequence: CASSLTPGLAYNEQFF.

The chain joins TRBV11-2 to TRBJ2-3; the match to TRBD1 covers 9 bases. V lost 4 bases and J lost 0; bases outside the gene matches: 2. The length of the CDR3 is 15 residues. The germline V gene has CDR1 SGHAT and CDR2 FQNNGV. Written as DNA, the CDR3 is TGTGCCAGCAGCTCAACAGGGGGCAGCACAGATACGCAGTATTTT. This gives the protein CASSSTGGSTDTQYF.

The genes are TRBV30 and TRBJ1-1; TRBD1 agrees at 7 bases. This CDR3 region has 14 residues. Trimming at V came to 4 bases and at J to 0 bases, leaving 5 bases not matched to a gene. Germline values: CDR1 GTSNPN, CDR2 SVGIG (reference sequence). DNA for the CDR3: TGTGCCTGGACTCGGACAGGAATGAACACTGAAGCTTTCTTT. Translating it yields CAWTRTGMNTEAFF.

V usage is TRBV21-1 and J usage is TRBJ2-5; TRBD2 is the table's D call and was not checked against the DNA. TRBV21-1 is annotated as a pseudogene. This CDR3 comprises 17 residues. CDR3 nucleotides: TGTGCCAGCAGCAAACCGGGACTAGCGGGGGGGGAGGAGACCCAGTACTTC. It yields the protein CASSKPGLAGGEETQYF.

The chain combines TRBV19 with TRBJ2-5, with D possibly being TRBD2 (5 bases). The CDR3 has 13 amino acids. The ends were cut back, 2 bases at V and 3 bases at J, with 7 bases in the middle. In germline, CDR1 is LNHDA, CDR2 SQIVND (reference sequence). The CDR3 reads CASSISGKETQYF. In DNA form, the CDR3 reads TGTGCCAGTAGTATATCGGGGAAAGAGACCCAGTACTTC.

This clone was counted once. The chain has TRBV3-1 (or the pseudogene TRBV3-2) and TRBJ2-2; TRBD2 matches at 9 bases. This CDR3 contains 16 residues. J lost 6 bases, V lost 4 bases, and 9 bases had no gene match. CDR1 and CDR2 from the germline V gene are LGHDT and YNNKEL (reference sequence). The CDR3 region is CASSPPGRGGAGELFF. CDR3 coding DNA: TGTGCCAGCAGCCCTCCTGGGCGGGGGGGCGCCGGGGAGCTGTTTTTT.

The gene calls are TRBV19 and TRBJ2-7; the match to TRBD2 covers 11 bases. The CDR3 contains 15 residues. CDR1 and CDR2 from the germline V gene are LNHDA and SQIVND (reference sequence). V lost 6 bases, J lost 3 bases, and 7 bases stayed unmatched. The CDR3 region has the DNA TGTGCCAGTAGCTTTACTAGCGGGGGCTTCTACGAGCAGTACTTC. It encodes CASSFTSGGFYEQYF.

This clone was counted a single time. The chain recombines TRBV19 with TRBJ1-4, with 10 positions matching TRBD1. This CDR3 region has 17 residues. The germline gives CDR1 LNHDA, CDR2 SQIVND (reference sequence). V was clipped by 0 bases and J by 7 bases; unmatched bases: 8. The CDR3 sequence is CASSIDWIGTGAEKLFF. The CDR3, as DNA: TGTGCCAGTAGTATAGATTGGATCGGGACAGGGGCTGAAAAACTGTTTTTT.

The gene calls are TRBV29-1 and TRBJ1-4; D ambiguous. CDR1 and CDR2 from the germline V gene are SQVTM and ANQGSEA. The CDR3 loop spans 11 amino acids. V was pared by 7 bases and J by 8 bases, with 11 bases between. The CDR3 DNA follows: TGCAGCGCCCATGGAGGGGAAAAACTGTTTTTT. It translates to CSAHGGEKLFF.

V usage is TRBV5-5 and J usage is TRBJ2-5; 11 bases fit TRBD1. With 3 bases clipped from V and 1 base from J, the junction kept 2 bases outside the gene matches. From germline, CDR1 is SGHKS and CDR2 YYEKEE (reference sequence). This CDR3 region has 15 residues. CDR3 sequence (DNA): TGTGCCAGCAGCTGGGGGACAGGGGGCCAAGAGACCCAGTACTTC. Translation gives CASSWGTGGQETQYF. Filled out from reference TRBV5-5 and TRBJ2-5, the complete variable domain reads DAGVTQSPTHLIKTRGQQVTLRCSPISGHKSVSWYQQVLGQGPQFIFQYYEKEERGRGNFPDRFSARQFPNYSSELNVNALLLGDSALYLCASSWGTGGQETQYFGPGTRLLVL.

This clone was picked up one time. The chain carries TRBV29-1 and TRBJ2-2; D is possibly TRBD2 (5 bases). The V and J ends lost 7 bases and 5 bases respectively, with 14 bases between them. CDR1 and CDR2 from the germline V gene are SQVTM and ANQGSEA. The CDR3 has 13 amino acids. This CDR3 is CSAWRAGTGELFF. CDR3 nucleotide sequence: TGCAGCGCCTGGCGGGCCGGGACCGGGGAGCTGTTTTTT.

This chain links TRBV27 with TRBJ2-3; TRBD2 might be the D (5 bases). The CDR3 is made up of 16 amino acids. Trimming took off 5 bases at V and 5 bases at J, with 20 bases between the two ends. The germline V gene encodes CDR1 MNHEY and CDR2 SMNVEV (reference sequence). The CDR3 region is CASSPTGFWGEDTQYF. The CDR3 DNA sequence: TGTGCCAGCAGTCCCACGGGGTTTTGGGGAGAAGATACGCAGTATTTT.

This clone appeared once. The chain links TRBV6-2 or TRBV6-3 to TRBJ2-5; 13 bases match TRBD2. There are 16 residues in the CDR3. V gave up 5 bases and J gave up 2 bases; unmatched junction bases: 5. Germline CDR1 MNHEY, CDR2 SVGEGT. The CDR3 nucleotides are TGTGCCAGCAGTATGGGACTAGCGGGGATACAAGAGACCCAGTACTTC. This codes for CASSMGLAGIQETQYF.